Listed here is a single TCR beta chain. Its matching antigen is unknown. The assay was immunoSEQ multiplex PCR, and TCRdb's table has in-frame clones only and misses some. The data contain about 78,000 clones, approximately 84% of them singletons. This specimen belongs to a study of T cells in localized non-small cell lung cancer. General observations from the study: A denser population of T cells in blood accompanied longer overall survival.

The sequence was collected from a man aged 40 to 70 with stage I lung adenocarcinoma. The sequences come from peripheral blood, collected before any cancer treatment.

CDR3 in DNA: TGCAGCGTTCGTCATCTCTCCTACGAGCAGTACTTC. Protein: CSVRHLSYEQYF. V gene TRBV29-1 combines with J gene TRBJ2-7; D remains ambiguous. This CDR3 has 12 amino acids. The germline V and J ends were trimmed by 5 bases and 0 bases, with 8 bases remaining between them. The germline V gene has CDR1 SQVTM and CDR2 ANQGSEA.